Presented here are 20 T cell receptor beta chains from one specimen sequenced in a study of beta chain features in type 1 diabetes. Their specific antigens are unknown. Expressed TCRB transcripts were sequenced because the entire RNA isolate underwent reverse transcription. Measured with immunoSEQ multiplex PCR; TCRdb has only the in-frame clones, and not every one. The profile covers 280,000 or so clones, with approximately 15% appearing a single time and less than 0.02% taken by the ten largest. Regarding the study as a whole: For Type 1 diabetes patients, all four CD4+ subsets carried TCRB CDR3s that were moderately but significantly shorter.

The sequencing input was naive CD4+ T cells from blood. The source is a man aged 18 to 29 with type 1 diabetes.

The rearrangement uses TRBV4-2 and TRBJ2-1; 10 bases align to TRBD2. This CDR3 spans 20 amino acids. Germline V CDR1 and CDR2: LGHNA, YNFKEQ. Trimming cost V 4 bases and J 3 bases; bases outside gene matches: 18. CDR3 loop: CASSLLKGSGRLGLYNEQFF. The CDR3 bases are TGTGCCAGCAGCCTCCTCAAGGGTAGCGGGAGGCTAGGCCTCTACAATGAGCAGTTCTTC.

In its sample, this clone was seen a few times. The rearrangement joins TRBV29-1 to TRBJ2-7; D perhaps matches TRBD2 (6 bases). Germline V gives CDR1 SQVTM, CDR2 ANQGSEA. Trimming pared 6 bases from V and 2 bases from J, leaving 20 bases between. CDR3 length equals 15 residues. The CDR3 sequence: CSVKNLRGNPYEQYF. CDR3 in DNA: TGCAGCGTAAAAAACCTGCGGGGAAACCCCTACGAGCAGTACTTC.

This chain links TRBV28 with TRBJ2-1; a weak D match, TRBD2 (6 bases). CDR1 and CDR2 (germline): MDHEN, SYDVKM. Trimming removed 5 bases from V and 0 bases from J, with 14 bases in between. The CDR3 covers 16 residues. The CDR3 sequence is CASSPTRGSSYNEQFF. CDR3 bases: TGTGCCAGCAGTCCGACCCGGGGGAGCTCCTACAATGAGCAGTTCTTC.

This clone was detected a few times. V and J are TRBV29-1 and TRBJ2-7, with D perhaps TRBD1 (6 bases). The CDR3 loop spans 13 amino acids. The germline gives CDR1 SQVTM, CDR2 ANQGSEA. The V and J ends lost 4 bases and 0 bases respectively, with 10 bases between them. The chain's CDR3 is CSVGTVSSYEQYF. The CDR3 DNA reads TGCAGCGTTGGGACAGTTAGCTCCTACGAGCAGTACTTC.

The chain carries TRBV5-1 and TRBJ2-2, with 7 bases matching TRBD1. The CDR3 covers 14 residues. J gave up 6 bases and V 4 bases, and 6 bases lay outside the gene matches. Germline CDR1 and CDR2: SGHRS and YFSETQ. CDR3 protein: CASSEGALSGELFF. The CDR3 DNA is TGCGCCAGCAGCGAGGGGGCGCTCTCCGGGGAGCTGTTTTTT.

In this sample, this clone turned up a few times. J is TRBJ1-1 and V is TRBV9; D unclear. Germline V gives CDR1 SGDLS, CDR2 YYNGEE. The V end was cut by 0 bases, the J end by 1 base, with 4 bases between. The CDR3 totals 13 residues. For the CDR3, the DNA is TGTGCCAGCAGCGTAGCTCCGAACACTGAAGCTTTCTTT. It translates to CASSVAPNTEAFF. The full variable domain, rest sourced from reference TRBV9 and TRBJ1-1, is DSGVTQTPKHLITATGQRVTLRCSPRSGDLSVYWYQQSLDQGLQFLIQYYNGEERAKGNILERFSAQQFPDLHSELNLSSLELGDSALYFCASSVAPNTEAFFGQGTRLTVV.

This clone came up a few times. The V gene is TRBV30, the J gene TRBJ1-5, with TRBD1 identical over 8 bases. Germline trimming cut 2 bases from V and 12 bases from J; bases unmatched to any gene: 3. The CDR3 is 11 amino acids. CDR1 GTSNPN and CDR2 SVGIG come from the germline V gene (reference sequence). CDR3: CAWSKGQDQHF. The CDR3 DNA follows: TGTGCCTGGAGTAAGGGACAGGACCAGCATTTT. Full variable domain (missing parts from reference TRBV30 and TRBJ1-5): SQTIHQWPATLVQPVGSPLSLECTVEGTSNPNLYWYRQAAGRGLQLLFYSVGIGQISSEVPQNLSASRPQDRQFILSSKKLLLSDSGFYLCAWSKGQDQHFGDGTRLSIL.

V and J are TRBV5-1 and TRBJ2-5; 7 bases are a match to TRBD1. Germline CDR1 SGHRS, CDR2 YFSETQ. The CDR3 spans 14 residues. The V gene end was trimmed by 2 bases and the J gene end by 1 base; junction bases not matched to a gene: 2. The CDR3 sequence: CASSFGTVQETQYF. The CDR3 DNA is TGCGCCAGCAGCTTTGGGACAGTCCAAGAGACCCAGTACTTC.

This clone was picked up a small number of times. The J gene is TRBJ1-1, the V gene TRBV11-2; D is uncertain. Per germline, CDR1 SGHAT and CDR2 FQNNGV. With 5 bases removed from V and 8 bases from J, the gap between germline ends came to 12 bases. The CDR3 covers 12 residues. The CDR3 bases are TGTGCCAGCAGCCCCGTGGCAGTAGAAGCTTTCTTT. This codes for CASSPVAVEAFF.

There are a few counts of this clone. The genes are TRBV15 and TRBJ2-5; 9 nucleotides line up with TRBD2. Germline V gene data show CDR1 as LNHNV and CDR2 as YYDKDF (reference sequence). After removal of 2 bases from V and 4 bases from J, the junction contained 8 bases not matched to a gene. CDR3 size: 16 residues. The CDR3 region has the DNA TGTGCCACCAGCAGAAGACTAGCGGTGGGCGGAGAGACCCAGTACTTC. Protein sequence: CATSRRLAVGGETQYF.

This CDR3 reads CASSYRHRSGNQPQHF. The CDR3 DNA follows: TGTGCCAGCAGTTACCGACACAGGTCTGGCAATCAGCCCCAGCATTTT. The genes are TRBV6-5 and TRBJ1-5, with D perhaps TRBD1 (5 bases). Germline CDR1 MNHEY, CDR2 SVGAGI. The V end lost 2 bases, the J end lost 2 bases, and 13 bases lay between the germline ends. The CDR3 spans 16 residues.

This clone has only a few counts. The rearrangement uses TRBV5-1 and TRBJ2-7, with 11 nucleotides matching TRBD2. This CDR3 has 16 amino acids. Trimming took 1 base from V and 1 from J; bases not matched to a gene: 4. Germline V CDR1 and CDR2: SGHRS, YFSETQ. The chain's CDR3 is CASSLSGLAVSYEQYF. In nucleotides, the CDR3 is TGCGCCAGCAGCTTGTCGGGACTAGCGGTTTCCTACGAGCAGTACTTC.

V and J are TRBV30 and TRBJ2-3; a weak D match, TRBD2 (6 bases). CDR1 is GTSNPN, CDR2 SVGIG, per germline (reference sequence). V was shortened by 5 bases and J by 5 bases, with 8 bases between the two germline ends. The length of the CDR3 is 11 residues. CDR3 coding DNA: TGTGCCTGGGGGAGGCTAGATACGCAGTATTTT. It encodes CAWGRLDTQYF.

This clone was detected only a few times. The chain combines TRBV2 with TRBJ1-1; D ambiguous. The germline V and J ends were trimmed by 6 bases and 3 bases, with 11 bases remaining between them. From germline, CDR1 is SNHLY and CDR2 FYNNEI. This CDR3 spans 13 amino acids. The CDR3 DNA reads TGTGCCAGCAGCAAGTCTCGGTACACTGAAGCTTTCTTT. This encodes CASSKSRYTEAFF.

The chain recombines TRBV1 with TRBJ1-6; the table's D gene call, TRBD1, was not cross checked with the DNA. TRBV1 is deemed a pseudogene. The CDR3 loop spans 16 amino acids. In DNA form, the CDR3 reads TGCACCAGCAGCCAAGATCGTCCAGGTGACAATTCACCCCTCCACTTT. Residues: CTSSQDRPGDNSPLHF.

This clone has more than one count but fewer than ten. The CDR3 sequence is CSVARGDTEAFF. CDR3 DNA sequence: TGCAGCGTTGCTCGGGGGGACACTGAAGCTTTCTTT. The chain combines TRBV29-1 with TRBJ1-1, with D possibly being TRBD1 (5 bases). With 4 bases removed from V and 3 bases from J, the gap between germline ends came to 9 bases. There are 12 residues in the CDR3. In germline, CDR1 is SQVTM, CDR2 ANQGSEA.

The chain carries TRBV19 and TRBJ1-1; D might be TRBD1 (6 bases). CDR3 size: 13 residues. Trimming pared 7 bases from V and 9 bases from J, leaving 18 bases between. From germline, CDR1 is LNHDA and CDR2 SQIVND (reference sequence). CDR3 loop: CASTTRPGGQAFF. In nucleotides, the CDR3 is TGTGCCAGTACCACTAGGCCTGGGGGCCAAGCTTTCTTT.

The chain carries TRBV5-1 and TRBJ1-6; no clear D. CDR1 and CDR2 (germline): SGHRS, YFSETQ. The CDR3 totals 14 residues. V lost 4 bases and J 0 bases, leaving 5 bases between the germline ends. CDR3 nucleotide sequence: TGCGCCAGCAGCGAGAGCTCCTATAATTCACCCCTCCACTTT. Amino acid sequence: CASSESSYNSPLHF.

In its sample, this clone was seen a few times. Within the sample, other DNA sequences also encode this same CDR3. V usage is TRBV30 and J usage is TRBJ2-3; tentatively, D is TRBD1 (6 bases). Germline V gene lookup returns CDR1 GTSNPN and CDR2 SVGIG (reference sequence). V was shortened by 0 bases and J by 4 bases, with 8 bases between the two germline ends. The CDR3 extends over 13 amino acids. The CDR3 here is CAWSVRGPDTQYF. Written as DNA, the CDR3 is TGTGCCTGGAGTGTCAGGGGCCCAGATACGCAGTATTTT.

This clone was seen more than once but under ten times. The rearrangement links TRBV7-8 to TRBJ1-5; TRBD1 aligns across 7 bases. The trim removed 0 bases at V and 5 bases at J, leaving 7 bases unmatched. This CDR3 spans 16 amino acids. In germline, CDR1 is SGHVS, CDR2 FQNEAQ. CDR3 sequence reads: CASSLARRQGHQPQHF. DNA for the CDR3: TGTGCCAGCAGCTTAGCCCGGAGACAGGGTCATCAGCCCCAGCATTTT.